The clone carrying this T cell receptor beta chain was seen just once. The data are from a study of blood T cell repertoires in COVID-19. Turning to the study itself: In each case, the material was cDNA or gDNA derived from T cells, B-cell-depleted T cells, or PBMCs.

Germline assignment: CDR1 SGHAT and CDR2 FQNNGV. Trimming removed 6 bases from V and 3 bases from J; junction bases left unmatched: 10. The CDR3 is made up of 16 amino acids. Per the authors' pipeline: By means of reference gene primer amplification, nucleated cell counts were estimated. The table came from immunoSEQ multiplex PCR; TCRdb's copy has only in-frame clones and leaves some out. V and J calls and clone size are those listed in that table; D and trimming were worked out from the DNA. The sample has approximately 65,000 clones; approximately 95% are singletons. The TCR was taken from a man aged 65 to 85 with active COVID-19. Source material: peripheral blood. The chain employs TRBV11-2 and TRBJ2-2, with TRBD1 matching over 7 bases. This CDR3 reads CASSLVDRVDTGELFF. The CDR3 coding sequence is TGTGCCAGCAGTCTCGTTGACAGGGTTGACACCGGGGAGCTGTTTTTT.